This T cell receptor (beta chain) was captured in a study of T cell changes during pregnancy in multiple sclerosis. This clone was counted a single time. With V trimmed by 5 bases and J by 6 bases, 6 bases remained unmatched. The CDR3 contains 14 residues. CDR1 and CDR2 (germline): SEHNR, FQNEAQ (reference sequence). TCRdb's copy holds only in-frame clones and misses some; the assay was immunoSEQ multiplex PCR. The sample records 55,000 to 65,000 clones, 85% to 95% being singletons. The rearrangement links TRBV7-9 to TRBJ2-1, with 8 positions matching TRBD1. The sample here was CD8+ T cells from peripheral blood mononuclear cells, taken in the third trimester of pregnancy. This clonotype was obtained from a female donor with multiple sclerosis, enrolled in a pregnancy study. In nucleotides, the CDR3 is TGTGCCAGCAGCATAGGACAGGGAGGCAATGAGCAGTTCTTC. It encodes CASSIGQGGNEQFF.